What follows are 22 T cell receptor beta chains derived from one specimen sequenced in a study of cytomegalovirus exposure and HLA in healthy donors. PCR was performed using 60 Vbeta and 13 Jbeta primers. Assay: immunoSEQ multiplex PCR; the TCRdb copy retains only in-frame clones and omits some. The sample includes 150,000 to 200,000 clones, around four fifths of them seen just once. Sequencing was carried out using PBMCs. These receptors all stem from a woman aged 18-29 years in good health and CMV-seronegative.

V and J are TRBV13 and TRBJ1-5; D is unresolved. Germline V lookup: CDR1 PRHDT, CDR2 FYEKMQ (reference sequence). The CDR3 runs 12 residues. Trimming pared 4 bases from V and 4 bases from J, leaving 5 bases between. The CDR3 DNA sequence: TGTGCCAGCAGCTCCAATAATCAGCCCCAGCATTTT. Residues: CASSSNNQPQHF.

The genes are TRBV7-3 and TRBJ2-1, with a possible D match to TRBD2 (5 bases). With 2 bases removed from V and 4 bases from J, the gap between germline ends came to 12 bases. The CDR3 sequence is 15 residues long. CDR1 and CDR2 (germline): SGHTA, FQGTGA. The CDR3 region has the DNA TGTGCCAGCAGCTTAGGACTGGGGAGTTACAATGAGCAGTTCTTC. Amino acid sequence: CASSLGLGSYNEQFF.

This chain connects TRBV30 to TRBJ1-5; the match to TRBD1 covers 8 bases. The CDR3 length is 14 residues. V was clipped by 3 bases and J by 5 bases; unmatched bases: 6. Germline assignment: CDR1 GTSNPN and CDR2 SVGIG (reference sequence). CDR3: CAWRFRGPDQPQHF. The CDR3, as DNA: TGTGCCTGGAGGTTCAGGGGGCCCGATCAGCCCCAGCATTTT.

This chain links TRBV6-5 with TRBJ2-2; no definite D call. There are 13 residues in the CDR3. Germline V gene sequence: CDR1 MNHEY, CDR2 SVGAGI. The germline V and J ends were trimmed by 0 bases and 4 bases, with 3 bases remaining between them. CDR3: CASSYSSTGELFF. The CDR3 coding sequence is TGTGCCAGCAGTTACTCGAGCACCGGGGAGCTGTTTTTT.

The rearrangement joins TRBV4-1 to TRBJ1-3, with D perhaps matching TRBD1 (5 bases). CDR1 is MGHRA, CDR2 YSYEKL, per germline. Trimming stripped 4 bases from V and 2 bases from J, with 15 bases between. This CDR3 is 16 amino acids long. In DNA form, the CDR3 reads TGCGCCAGCAGCCCCTACGTCGGGGGAACTGGAAACACCATATATTTT. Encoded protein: CASSPYVGGTGNTIYF.

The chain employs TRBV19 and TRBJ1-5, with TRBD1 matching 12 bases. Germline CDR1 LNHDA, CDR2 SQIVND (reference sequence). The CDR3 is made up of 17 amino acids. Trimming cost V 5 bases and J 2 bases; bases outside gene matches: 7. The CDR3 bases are TGTGCCAGTAGTCTGGGACAGGGGGCGACGGGCAATCAGCCCCAGCATTTT. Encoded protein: CASSLGQGATGNQPQHF. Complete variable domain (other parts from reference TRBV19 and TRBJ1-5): DGGITQSPKYLFRKEGQNVTLSCEQNLNHDAMYWYRQDPGQGLRLIYYSQIVNDFQKGDIAEGYSVSREKKESFPLTVTSAQKNPTAFYLCASSLGQGATGNQPQHFGDGTRLSIL.

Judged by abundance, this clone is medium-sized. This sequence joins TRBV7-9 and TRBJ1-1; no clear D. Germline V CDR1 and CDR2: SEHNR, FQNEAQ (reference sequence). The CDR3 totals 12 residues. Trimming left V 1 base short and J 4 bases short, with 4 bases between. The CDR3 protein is CASSLVATEAFF. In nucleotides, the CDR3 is TGTGCCAGCAGCTTAGTAGCCACTGAAGCTTTCTTT. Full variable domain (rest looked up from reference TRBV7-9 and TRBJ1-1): DTGVSQNPRHKITKRGQNVTFRCDPISEHNRLYWYRQTLGQGPEFLTYFQNEAQLEKSRLLSDRFSAERPKGSFSTLEIQRTEQGDSAMYLCASSLVATEAFFGQGTRLTVV.

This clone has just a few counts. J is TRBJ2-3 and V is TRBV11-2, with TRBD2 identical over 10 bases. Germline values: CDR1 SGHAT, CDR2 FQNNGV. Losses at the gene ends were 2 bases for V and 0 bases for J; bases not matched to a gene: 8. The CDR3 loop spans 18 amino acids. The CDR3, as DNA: TGTGCCAGCAGCTTAAGTACCCTAGCGGGGGCTAGCACAGATACGCAGTATTTT. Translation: CASSLSTLAGASTDTQYF. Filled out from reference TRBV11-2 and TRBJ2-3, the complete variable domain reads EAGVAQSPRYKIIEKRQSVAFWCNPISGHATLYWYQQILGQGPKLLIQFQNNGVVDDSQLPKDRFSAERLKGVDSTLKIQPAKLEDSAVYLCASSLSTLAGASTDTQYFGPGTRLTVL.

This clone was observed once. CDR3 sequence (DNA): TGTGCCAGTAGTAGGGGACAGACGAATCAGCCCCAGCATTTT. Translated, it gives CASSRGQTNQPQHF. The genes are TRBV19 and TRBJ1-5, with 7 bases fitting TRBD1. V gave up 4 bases and J gave up 4 bases; unmatched junction bases: 4. Germline values: CDR1 LNHDA, CDR2 SQIVND (reference sequence). This CDR3 region has 14 residues.

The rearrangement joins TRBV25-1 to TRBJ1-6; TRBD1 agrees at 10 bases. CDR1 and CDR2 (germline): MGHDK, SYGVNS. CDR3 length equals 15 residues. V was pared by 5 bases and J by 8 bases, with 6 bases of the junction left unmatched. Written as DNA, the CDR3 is TGTGCCAGCAGTTCCTCGGACAGGGGGGATTCACCCCTCCACTTT. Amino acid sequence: CASSSSDRGDSPLHF.

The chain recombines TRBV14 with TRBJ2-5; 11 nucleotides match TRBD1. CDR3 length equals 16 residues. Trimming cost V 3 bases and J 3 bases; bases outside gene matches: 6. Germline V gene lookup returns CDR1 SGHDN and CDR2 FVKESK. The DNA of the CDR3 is TGTGCCAGCAGCCATAATTTGGGACAGGGGGAAGAGACCCAGTACTTC. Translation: CASSHNLGQGEETQYF.

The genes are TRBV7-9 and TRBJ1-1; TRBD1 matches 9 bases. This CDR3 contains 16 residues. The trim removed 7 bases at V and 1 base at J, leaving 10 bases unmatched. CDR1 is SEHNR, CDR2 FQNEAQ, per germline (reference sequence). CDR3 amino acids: CASTPRGTGKNTEAFF. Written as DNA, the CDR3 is TGTGCCAGCACACCGAGGGGGACAGGGAAGAACACTGAAGCTTTCTTT. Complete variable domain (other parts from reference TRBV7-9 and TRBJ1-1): DTGVSQNPRHKITKRGQNVTFRCDPISEHNRLYWYRQTLGQGPEFLTYFQNEAQLEKSRLLSDRFSAERPKGSFSTLEIQRTEQGDSAMYLCASTPRGTGKNTEAFFGQGTRLTVV.

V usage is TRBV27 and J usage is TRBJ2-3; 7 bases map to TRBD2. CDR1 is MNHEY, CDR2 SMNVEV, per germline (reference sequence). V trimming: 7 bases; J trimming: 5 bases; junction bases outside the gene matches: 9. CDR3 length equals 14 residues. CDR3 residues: CASTPRGRGDTQYF. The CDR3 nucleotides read TGTGCCAGCACTCCCCGGGGGAGGGGAGATACGCAGTATTTT.

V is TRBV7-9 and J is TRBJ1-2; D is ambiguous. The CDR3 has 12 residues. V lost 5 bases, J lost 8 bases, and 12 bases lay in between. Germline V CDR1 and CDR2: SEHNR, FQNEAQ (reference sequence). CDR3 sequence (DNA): TGTGCCAGCAGCCCCCAGGTTGGGGGCTACACCTTC. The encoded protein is CASSPQVGGYTF.

CDR3 sequence (DNA): TGCGCCAGCAGCTTGGATGCGGGGGGGCTCTCCGGGGAGCTGTTTTTT. Translated: CASSLDAGGLSGELFF. The rearrangement joins TRBV5-1 to TRBJ2-2; 9 bases line up with TRBD2. V lost 0 bases, J lost 6 bases, and 6 bases stayed unmatched. The germline gives CDR1 SGHRS, CDR2 YFSETQ. The CDR3 is made up of 16 amino acids.

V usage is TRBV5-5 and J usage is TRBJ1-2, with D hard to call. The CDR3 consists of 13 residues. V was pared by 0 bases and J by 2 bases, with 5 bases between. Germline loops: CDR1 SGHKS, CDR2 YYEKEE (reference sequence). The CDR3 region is CASSLALNYGYTF. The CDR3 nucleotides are TGTGCCAGCAGCTTGGCACTGAACTATGGCTACACCTTC.

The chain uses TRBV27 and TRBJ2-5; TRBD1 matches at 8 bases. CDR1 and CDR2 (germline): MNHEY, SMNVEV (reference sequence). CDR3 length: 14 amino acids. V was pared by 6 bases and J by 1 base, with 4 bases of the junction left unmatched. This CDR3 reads CASSRTGGQETQYF. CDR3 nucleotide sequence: TGTGCCAGCAGCCGAACAGGGGGCCAAGAGACCCAGTACTTC.

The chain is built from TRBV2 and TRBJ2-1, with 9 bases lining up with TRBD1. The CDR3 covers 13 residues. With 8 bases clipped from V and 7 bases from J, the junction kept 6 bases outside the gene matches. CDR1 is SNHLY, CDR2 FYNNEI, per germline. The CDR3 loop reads CASGTGGFNEQFF. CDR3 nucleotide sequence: TGTGCCAGCGGAACAGGGGGCTTTAATGAGCAGTTCTTC.

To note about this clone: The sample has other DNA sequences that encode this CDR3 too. The DNA of the CDR3 is TGCGCCAGCAGCTTGGAGGCGGGGTACTACGAGCAGTACTTC. Translation gives CASSLEAGYYEQYF. V and J are TRBV5-1 and TRBJ2-7; weak D call: TRBD2 (6 bases). Between the trimmed V and J ends, which lost 0 bases and 3 bases, there was a span of 10 bases. The CDR3 consists of 14 residues. Germline V gene lookup returns CDR1 SGHRS and CDR2 YFSETQ.

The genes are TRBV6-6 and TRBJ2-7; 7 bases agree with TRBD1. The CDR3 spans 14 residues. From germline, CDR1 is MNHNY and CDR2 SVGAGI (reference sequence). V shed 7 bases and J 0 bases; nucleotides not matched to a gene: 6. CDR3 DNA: TGTGCCAGCATTCCCCGGGACAGCTCCTACGAGCAGTACTTC. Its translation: CASIPRDSSYEQYF.

CDR3 DNA sequence: TGTGCCACCAGCAGAGGTGGGGCGCCAGGTGGGAATGAGCAGTTCTTC. Translating gives CATSRGGAPGGNEQFF. V gene TRBV15 combines with J gene TRBJ2-1, with D possibly being TRBD1 (5 bases). This CDR3 is built from 16 residues. The germline V gene encodes CDR1 LNHNV and CDR2 YYDKDF (reference sequence). V was shortened by 1 base and J by 7 bases, with 17 bases between the two germline ends.

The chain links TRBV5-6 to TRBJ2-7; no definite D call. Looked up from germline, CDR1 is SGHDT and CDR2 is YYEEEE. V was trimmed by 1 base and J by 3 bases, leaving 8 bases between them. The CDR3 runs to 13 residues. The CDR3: CASSLRHFYEQYF. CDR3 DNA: TGTGCCAGCAGCTTGAGACACTTCTACGAGCAGTACTTC.